This T cell receptor (beta chain) is drawn from a study of blood T cell repertoires in COVID-19. Study-level background: Sites in the United States, Italy and Spain provided acute and convalescent COVID-19 samples. The analysed material was cDNA or gDNA that came from T cells, B-cell-depleted T cells, or PBMCs.

This CDR3 comprises 16 residues. Per the germline V gene, CDR1 is MNHEY and CDR2 is SVGEGT. The J segment lost 2 bases and the V segment lost 6 bases, leaving 5 bases of the junction unmatched. Per the authors' pipeline: Amplification of reference gene primers was used by the study to estimate nucleated cell counts. Assay used: immunoSEQ multiplex PCR; TCRdb lists only in-frame clones, some missing. V, J and clone size are taken as reported in that table, and D and trimming were inferred from the DNA itself. The sample carries 25,000 to 30,000 clones, around nine tenths recorded once. This sequence was found in a human donor in a cohort sampled during active COVID-19. The rearrangement links TRBV6-2 or TRBV6-3 to TRBJ2-5, with 14 bases that match TRBD2. Sequencing was carried out using peripheral blood. CDR3 sequence: CASSATSGGGQETQYF. The CDR3 DNA is TGTGCCAGCAGCGCGACTAGCGGGGGGGGGCAAGAGACCCAGTACTTC.